This paragraph reports one T cell receptor (beta chain). No antigen is known for it. Base qualities are not provided; no much larger clone lies one nucleotide away. This sample is part of a study of PD-1 blockade in classical Hodgkin lymphoma (TCRdb year 2020). In the study overall: Nivolumab dosing was 3 mg/kg intravenously every 2 weeks, continuing until either disease progression or unacceptable toxicity. The study used CyTOF and TCR beta sequencing to define a peripheral blood immune signature of response to PD-1 blockade in classical Hodgkin lymphoma.

The Qiagen DNeasy kit was used to extract genomic DNA both from unsorted PBMCs and from the negatively selected CD4+ and CD8+ fractions. TCR beta CDR3 regions were amplified by immunoSEQ multiplex PCR using primers annealing to V and J segments. A synthetic immune receptor repertoire was used to minimize amplification bias, and any remaining bias was removed computationally after sequencing. As for the original processing: Repertoire diversity was quantified as the Shannon entropy index using custom Python scripts. Unsorted, CD4+ and CD8+ repertoires were analyzed separately, except in combined analyses where CD4+ and CD8+ sequences were merged in silico. A clone counted as expanded when the clone's frequency after treatment rose at least 2-fold relative to C1D1, and clones undetected at baseline were given a pseudocount of 0.5. Singleton clones were defined as clones with 0 or 1 copy at C1D1, and non-singleton clones were defined as clones with 2 or more copies. Clones expanded in unsorted samples were labelled as CD4+, CD8+ or unknown by matching protein sequences in sorted samples from the same patient. Wilcoxon tests were applied to paired samples to test diversity changes from C1D1 to C4D1. TCRdb took this table from immuneACCESS and kept in-frame rearrangements with V and J called. Such tables lack part of the clones; where checked against another copy, unresolved V genes explain under half of the gap, and the rest is unexplained. The V and J calls and clone size were taken over from that table, and D and trimming were inferred from the DNA. Recorded for this sample are 110,000 or so clones; about nine tenths of them occurred a single time. The ten top clones hold less than 20% of the sample.

The time point label corresponds to: cycle 2 day 1 (C2D1) of nivolumab. Every trial patient had relapsed after autologous stem cell transplantation, and cohorts A, B and C differed in prior brentuximab vedotin exposure. The trial cohort was composed of about 53 patients with relapsed/refractory classical Hodgkin lymphoma, for whom complete response, partial response or progressive disease was recorded as best overall response. Single-agent nivolumab was administered to trial patients in the multi-cohort phase II CheckMate 205 trial. An independent review committee assessed best overall response using the 2007 International Working Group response criteria. Trial PBMCs were collected just before the start of nivolumab (C1D1) and during therapy at cycle 2 day 1 and cycle 4 day 1. Peripheral blood was collected in 8 mL Vacutainer Cell Preparation Tubes, from which PBMCs were isolated by centrifugation and then cryopreserved.

Paper-wide results and their limitations: Baseline TCR diversity was reported to be lower in newly diagnosed patients than in healthy donors, and even lower in relapsed/refractory patients. Trial patients achieving complete response had baseline diversity similar to newly diagnosed patients, whereas partial responders and progressors had significantly lower diversity. Patients starting nivolumab less than 1 year after ASCT had lower diversity and were excluded from later analyses to avoid confounding by immune reconstitution. Only a single clinical trial cohort was studied, and what caused the repertoire differences, possibly disease activity or prior therapy, remained undefined. CD4+ but not CD8+ TCR diversity rose significantly by C4D1 (p=0.0027 vs p=0.16), most apparent in complete responders (p=0.02).

The sample was peripheral blood mononuclear cells (PBMCs), taken before the second cycle of nivolumab. The receptor's source is a human donor with classical Hodgkin lymphoma.

CDR3 loop: CASSQGLANSYEQYF. The DNA reads TGTGCCAGCAGTCAGGGACTAGCGAACTCCTACGAGCAGTACTTC. Here the chain combines TRBV6-5 and TRBJ2-5; TRBD2 lines up with 10 middle nucleotides. The closer fit of TRBJ2-7 to the DNA end suggests the J call may be wrong. The CDR3 measures 15 amino acids from cysteine to phenylalanine. Just the 45-base CDR3 DNA is kept, in frame starting at base 1. For CDR1 and CDR2, the germline V gene lists MNHEY and SVGAGI.